The rows below give T cell receptor beta chains drawn from one sample of a study of spatial heterogeneity in lung cancer. TCRdb itself ran the 5' RACE reads through MiXCR, one entry per CDR3 protein. The table has about 23,000 distinct CDR3 sequences, 4.7% seen once; the top ten hold 4% to 6.5%. Sequencing was performed on PBMCs, taken at surgery. All receptors derive from a male donor with early-stage non-small cell lung cancer. Both conserved end residues are part of each CDR3. D genes are given only for firm matches. Size tells how often a clone was seen (once, few, many) or the class of an expanded clone, and some rows leave it out.

len | abundance | d_gene | j_gene | v_gene | CDR3aa | CDR3nt
13 | many | . | TRBJ2-7 | TRBV7-2 | CASSSTRTYEQYF | TGTGCCAGCAGCTCCACGAGGACCTACGAGCAGTACTTC
13 | many | . | TRBJ2-2 | TRBV11-3 | CASSLRQPGELFF | TGTGCCAGCAGCCTAAGACAGCCCGGGGAGCTGTTTTTT
14 | many | . | TRBJ2-3 | TRBV7-3 | CASSPRRGADTQYF | TGTGCCAGCAGCCCTCGTCGAGGCGCAGATACGCAGTATTTT
15 | many | . | TRBJ2-6 | TRBV6-1 | CASSEGGSGANVLTF | TGTGCCAGCAGTGAAGGGGGGTCTGGGGCCAACGTCCTGACTTTC
13 | many | . | TRBJ2-1 | TRBV29-1 | CSVDGRTYNEQFF | TGCAGCGTTGATGGCAGGACCTACAATGAGCAGTTCTTC
15 | . | . | TRBJ2-1 | TRBV5-6 | CASSSGLFLYNEQFF | TGTGCCAGCAGTTCGGGACTTTTCCTTTACAATGAGCAGTTCTTC
14 | medium-sized | . | TRBJ2-4 | TRBV10-3 | CATRDRAGWDIQYF | TGTGCCACCAGGGACCGGGCCGGATGGGACATTCAGTACTTC
15 | medium-sized | TRBD2 | TRBJ2-3 | TRBV6-2/TRBV6-3 | CASSAGTSGVSTQYF | TGTGCCAGCAGTGCCGGGACTAGCGGGGTCAGTACGCAGTATTTT
11 | . | . | TRBJ1-1 | TRBV29-1 | CSVQGATGAFF | TGCAGCGTCCAAGGGGCCACTGGAGCTTTCTTT
16 | few | TRBD1 | TRBJ2-7 | TRBV5-1 | CASSLAGPGGVYEQYF | TGCGCCAGCAGCTTGGCCGGTCCAGGGGGCGTTTACGAGCAGTACTTC
14 | many | . | TRBJ2-1 | TRBV5-1 | CASSLEESGNEQFF | TGCGCCAGCAGCTTGGAAGAGAGCGGCAATGAGCAGTTCTTC
17 | many | TRBD2 | TRBJ2-3 | TRBV5-1 | CASSSLGLAGATDTQYF | TGCGCCAGCAGCTCCCTGGGACTAGCGGGAGCCACAGATACGCAGTATTTT
16 | medium-sized | . | TRBJ2-3 | TRBV7-9 | CASSHQQGVRADTQYF | TGTGCCAGCAGCCACCAACAGGGTGTCCGTGCAGATACGCAGTATTTT
14 | medium-sized | . | TRBJ1-1 | TRBV11-2 | CASSRGPTNTEAFF | TGTGCCAGCAGCAGGGGACCGACGAACACTGAAGCTTTCTTT
15 | many | TRBD1 | TRBJ1-2 | TRBV19 | CASSIGLDRAYGYTF | TGTGCCAGTAGTATTGGGTTGGACAGGGCCTACGGCTACACCTTC
12 | medium-sized | TRBD1 | TRBJ2-7 | TRBV29-1 | CSVSTTGNEQYF | TGCAGCGTCAGTACGACAGGGAACGAGCAGTACTTC
16 | many | TRBD1 | TRBJ2-4 | TRBV6-5 | CASSRTGQGFKNIQYF | TGTGCCAGCAGCCGGACAGGCCAAGGGTTCAAAAACATTCAGTACTTC
16 | many | . | TRBJ2-6 | TRBV2 | CASRRGGGPGANVLTF | TGTGCCAGCAGGCGCGGCGGAGGCCCTGGGGCCAACGTCCTGACTTTC